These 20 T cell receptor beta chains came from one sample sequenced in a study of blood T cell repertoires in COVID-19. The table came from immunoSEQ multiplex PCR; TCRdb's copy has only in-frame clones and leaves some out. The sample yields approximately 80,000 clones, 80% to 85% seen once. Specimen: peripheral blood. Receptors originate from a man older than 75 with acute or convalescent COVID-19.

CDR3 coding DNA: TGTGCCAGCAGCACAGATGTCGGCAGGGGATCGGATGAGCAGTTCTTC. Residues: CASSTDVGRGSDEQFF. The rearrangement uses TRBV7-2 and TRBJ2-1, with D possibly matching TRBD1 (6 bases). Germline V gene lookup returns CDR1 SGHTA and CDR2 FQGNSA. Trimming took 5 bases from V and 8 from J, leaving 22 bases between them. This CDR3 region has 16 residues.

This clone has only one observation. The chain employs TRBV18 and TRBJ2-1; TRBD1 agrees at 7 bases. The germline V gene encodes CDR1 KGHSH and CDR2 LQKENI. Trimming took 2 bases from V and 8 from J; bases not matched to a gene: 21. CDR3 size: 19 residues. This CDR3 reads CASSPARGQSTMRDDEQFF. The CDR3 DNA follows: TGTGCCAGCTCACCAGCTAGGGGACAGTCTACAATGAGGGATGATGAGCAGTTCTTC.

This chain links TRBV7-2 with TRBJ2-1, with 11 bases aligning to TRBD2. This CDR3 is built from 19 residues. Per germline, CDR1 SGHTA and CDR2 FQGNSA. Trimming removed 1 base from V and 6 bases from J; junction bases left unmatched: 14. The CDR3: CASSLERDSTSGRVNEQFF. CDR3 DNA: TGTGCCAGCAGCTTAGAAAGGGATAGTACTAGCGGGAGAGTCAATGAGCAGTTCTTC.

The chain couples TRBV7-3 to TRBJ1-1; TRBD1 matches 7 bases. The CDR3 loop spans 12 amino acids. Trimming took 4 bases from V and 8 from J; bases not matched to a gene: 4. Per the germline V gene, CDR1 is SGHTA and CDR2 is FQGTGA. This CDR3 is CASSYETGEAFF. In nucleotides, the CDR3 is TGTGCCAGCAGCTACGAGACAGGGGAAGCTTTCTTT.

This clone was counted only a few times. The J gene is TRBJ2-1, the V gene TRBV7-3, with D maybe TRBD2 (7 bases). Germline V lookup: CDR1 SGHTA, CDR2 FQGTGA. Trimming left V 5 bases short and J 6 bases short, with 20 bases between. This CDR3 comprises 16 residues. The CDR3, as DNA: TGTGCCAGCAGCCCCAGGGGCGGGAGTAGGGGCAATGAGCAGTTCTTC. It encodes CASSPRGGSRGNEQFF.

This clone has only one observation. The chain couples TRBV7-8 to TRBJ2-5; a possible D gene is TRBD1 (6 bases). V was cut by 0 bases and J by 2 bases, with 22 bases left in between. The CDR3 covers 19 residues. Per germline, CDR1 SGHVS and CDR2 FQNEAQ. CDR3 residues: CASSLAESGLWGLQETQYF. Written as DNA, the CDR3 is TGTGCCAGCAGCTTAGCGGAATCCGGACTGTGGGGGCTTCAAGAGACCCAGTACTTC.

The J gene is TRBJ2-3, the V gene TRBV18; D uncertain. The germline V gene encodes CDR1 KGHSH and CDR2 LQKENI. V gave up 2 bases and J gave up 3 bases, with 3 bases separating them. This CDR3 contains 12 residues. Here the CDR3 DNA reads TGTGCCAGCTCACCATCTACAGATACGCAGTATTTT. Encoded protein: CASSPSTDTQYF.

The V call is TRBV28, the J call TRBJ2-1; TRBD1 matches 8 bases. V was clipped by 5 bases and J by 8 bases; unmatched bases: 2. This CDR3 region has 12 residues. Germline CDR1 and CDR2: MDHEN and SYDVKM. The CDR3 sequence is CASSGTGDEQFF. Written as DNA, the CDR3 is TGTGCCAGCAGTGGGACAGGAGATGAGCAGTTCTTC.

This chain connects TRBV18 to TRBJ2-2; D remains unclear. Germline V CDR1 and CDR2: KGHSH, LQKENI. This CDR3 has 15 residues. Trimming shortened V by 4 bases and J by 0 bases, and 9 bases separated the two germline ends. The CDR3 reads CASSLGTANTGELFF. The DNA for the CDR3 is TGTGCCAGCTCACTGGGCACCGCGAACACCGGGGAGCTGTTTTTT.

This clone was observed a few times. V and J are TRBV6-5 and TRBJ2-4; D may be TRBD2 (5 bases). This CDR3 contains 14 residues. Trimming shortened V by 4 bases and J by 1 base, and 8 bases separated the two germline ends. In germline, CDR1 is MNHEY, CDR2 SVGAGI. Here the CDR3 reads CASSSGLAKNIQYF. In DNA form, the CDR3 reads TGTGCCAGCAGTTCCGGACTCGCCAAAAACATTCAGTACTTC.

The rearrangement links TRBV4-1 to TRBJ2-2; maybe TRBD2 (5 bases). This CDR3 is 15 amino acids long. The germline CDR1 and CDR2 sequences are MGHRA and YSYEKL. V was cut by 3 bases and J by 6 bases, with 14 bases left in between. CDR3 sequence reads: CASSHPGSGSGELFF. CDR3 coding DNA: TGCGCCAGCAGCCATCCTGGCAGCGGTTCCGGGGAGCTGTTTTTT.

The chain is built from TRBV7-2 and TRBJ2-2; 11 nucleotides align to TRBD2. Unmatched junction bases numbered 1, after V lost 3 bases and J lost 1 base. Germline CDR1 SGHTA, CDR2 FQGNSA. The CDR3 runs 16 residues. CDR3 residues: CASSFSGRVNTGELFF. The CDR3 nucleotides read TGTGCCAGCAGCTTTAGCGGGAGGGTGAACACCGGGGAGCTGTTTTTT. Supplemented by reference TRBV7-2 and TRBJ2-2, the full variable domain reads GAGVSQSPSNKVTEKGKDVELRCDPISGHTALYWYRQSLGQGLEFLIYFQGNSAPDKSGLPSDRFSAERTGGSVSTLTIQRTQQEDSAVYLCASSFSGRVNTGELFFGEGSRLTVL.

Here the CDR3 reads CASSLARQGESSYEQYF. The CDR3 DNA reads as TGCGCCAGCAGCTTGGCCCGACAGGGGGAAAGCTCCTACGAGCAGTACTTC. V and J are TRBV5-1 and TRBJ2-7; 9 positions match TRBD1. CDR3 length equals 17 residues. J gave up 0 bases and V 0 bases, and 7 bases lay outside the gene matches. In germline, CDR1 is SGHRS, CDR2 YFSETQ.

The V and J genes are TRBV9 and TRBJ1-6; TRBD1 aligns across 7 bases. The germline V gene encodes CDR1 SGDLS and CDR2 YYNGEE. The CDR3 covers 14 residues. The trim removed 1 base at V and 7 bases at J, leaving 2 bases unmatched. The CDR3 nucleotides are TGTGCCAGCAGCGTAAGGGACAGCAATTCACCCCTCCACTTT. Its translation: CASSVRDSNSPLHF.

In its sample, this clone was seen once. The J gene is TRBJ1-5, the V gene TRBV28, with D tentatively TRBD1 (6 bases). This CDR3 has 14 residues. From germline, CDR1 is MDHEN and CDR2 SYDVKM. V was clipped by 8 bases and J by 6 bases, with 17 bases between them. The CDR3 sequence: CASVGQGRRQPQHF. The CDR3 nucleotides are TGTGCCAGCGTGGGGCAGGGGCGGCGTCAGCCCCAGCATTTT.

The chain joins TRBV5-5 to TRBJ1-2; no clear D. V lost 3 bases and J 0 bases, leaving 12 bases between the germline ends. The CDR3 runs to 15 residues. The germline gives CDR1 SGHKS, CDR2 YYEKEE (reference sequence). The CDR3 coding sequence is TGTGCCAGCAGCTCAGTTGGCGGAGCTAACTATGGCTACACCTTC. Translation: CASSSVGGANYGYTF.

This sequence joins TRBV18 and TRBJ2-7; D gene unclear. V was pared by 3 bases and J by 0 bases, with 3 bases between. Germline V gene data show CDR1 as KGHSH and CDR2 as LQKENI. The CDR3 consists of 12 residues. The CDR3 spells CASSPSSYEQYF. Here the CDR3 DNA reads TGTGCCAGCTCACCGAGCTCCTACGAGCAGTACTTC.

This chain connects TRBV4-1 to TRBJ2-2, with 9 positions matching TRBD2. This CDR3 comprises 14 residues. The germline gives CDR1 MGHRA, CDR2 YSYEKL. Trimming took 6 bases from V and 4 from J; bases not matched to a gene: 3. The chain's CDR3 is CASRLAGLTGELFF. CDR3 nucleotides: TGCGCCAGCAGACTAGCGGGCCTCACCGGGGAGCTGTTTTTT.

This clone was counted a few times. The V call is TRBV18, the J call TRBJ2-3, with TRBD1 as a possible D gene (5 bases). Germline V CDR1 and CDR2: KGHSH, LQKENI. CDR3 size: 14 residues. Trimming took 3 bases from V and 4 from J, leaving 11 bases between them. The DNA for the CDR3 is TGTGCCAGCTCACCTTATCAGGGTCCAGATACGCAGTATTTT. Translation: CASSPYQGPDTQYF.

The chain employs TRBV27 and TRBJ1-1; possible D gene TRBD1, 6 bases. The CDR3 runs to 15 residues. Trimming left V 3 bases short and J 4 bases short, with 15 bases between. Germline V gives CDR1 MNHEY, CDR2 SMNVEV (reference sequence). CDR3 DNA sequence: TGTGCCAGCAGTTTCGTCTACAGGGAGAGCACTGAAGCTTTCTTT. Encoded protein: CASSFVYRESTEAFF.